Listed below are T cell receptor beta chains from one sample, sequenced in a study of patients and donors after allogeneic stem cell transplantation. From the RT-PCR reads, TCRdb called clonotypes with MiXCR, one entry per CDR3 protein. The repertoire holds about 24,000 distinct CDR3 sequences, with approximately 43% as singletons. The sample consisted of blood, either unsorted or a sorted T cell fraction (not recorded which). The receptors here all came from a human donor who was either an allogeneic HSCT recipient or a stem cell or donor lymphocyte infusion donor (not recorded which). It is not recorded whose cells these are; they may come from a transplant donor. The CDR3 runs from the conserved cysteine through the conserved F or W. The order of the fields is D gene, clone size, J gene, V gene, CDR3 protein, CDR3 DNA. The D gene is left open where the match is weak. Expanded clones get a size class; other rows say once, few or many, or leave the size out.

>TRBD1|once|TRBJ2-7|TRBV28
CASTGGRNEQYF
TGTGCCAGTACAGGGGGAAGGAACGAGCAGTACTTC
>NA|few|TRBJ1-6|TRBV6-6
CASSSEGSPLHF
TGTGCCAGCAGTTCCGAGGGTTCACCCCTCCACTTT
>NA|many|TRBJ1-6|TRBV12-3/TRBV12-4
CASSLRKGPNSPLHF
TGTGCCAGCAGTTTACGAAAGGGCCCCAATTCACCCCTCCACTTT
>TRBD1|NA|TRBJ2-1|TRBV5-1
CASTQTGGNEQFF
TGCGCCAGCACCCAGACAGGGGGCAATGAGCAGTTCTTC
>NA|few|TRBJ1-5|TRBV5-1
CASSLEGYSNQPQHF
TGCGCCAGCAGCTTGGAAGGCTATAGCAATCAGCCCCAGCATTTT
>TRBD1|NA|TRBJ2-3|TRBV27
CASSPIGTGGTDTQYF
TGTGCCAGCAGTCCTATCGGGACAGGGGGCACAGATACGCAGTATTTT
>NA|NA|TRBJ2-1|TRBV6-2/TRBV6-3
CASLGVYNEQFF
TGTGCCAGCCTGGGAGTTTACAATGAGCAGTTCTTC
>TRBD1|NA|TRBJ2-1|TRBV12-3/TRBV12-4
CASSLGTGTEQFF
TGTGCCAGCAGTTTAGGGACAGGCACTGAGCAGTTCTTC
>NA|NA|TRBJ2-1|TRBV5-6
CASSLLGASIYYNEQFF
TGTGCCAGCAGCTTGCTGGGTGCGAGTATTTATTACAATGAGCAGTTCTTC
>NA|NA|TRBJ2-3|TRBV9
CASSVDGGDTQYF
TGTGCCAGCAGCGTAGATGGAGGGGATACGCAGTATTTT
>NA|few|TRBJ2-7|TRBV28
CASSLGGRTYEQYF
TGTGCCAGCAGTTTGGGGGGGCGCACCTACGAGCAGTACTTC
>TRBD2|NA|TRBJ2-5|TRBV4-1
CASSYRLAGGRETQYF
TGCGCCAGCAGCTATAGACTAGCGGGAGGTCGGGAGACCCAGTACTTC
>TRBD2|NA|TRBJ2-2|TRBV7-8
CASSPSGTNTGELFF
TGTGCCAGCAGCCCCAGCGGGACTAACACCGGGGAGCTGTTTTTT
>NA|once|TRBJ2-2|TRBV20-1
CSARLPSGTGELFF
TGCAGTGCTAGGCTTCCCAGCGGGACCGGGGAGCTGTTTTTT
>NA|NA|TRBJ2-7|TRBV29-1
CSVETSRYEQYF
TGCAGCGTTGAAACCTCGCGGTACGAGCAGTACTTC
>NA|many|TRBJ1-5|TRBV5-1
CASSRDGNQPQHF
TGCGCCAGCAGCCGGGACGGCAATCAGCCCCAGCATTTT
>NA|few|TRBJ2-2|TRBV5-1
CASRPGANTGELFF
TGCGCCAGCAGACCAGGGGCAAACACCGGGGAGCTGTTTTTT
>TRBD2|NA|TRBJ2-3|TRBV12-3/TRBV12-4
CASSLRGLPFGTDTQYF
TGTGCCAGCAGTCTTAGGGGACTACCCTTTGGTACAGATACGCAGTATTTT
>TRBD2|NA|TRBJ2-2|TRBV2
CASSETSGNTGELFF
TGTGCCAGCAGTGAGACTAGCGGAAACACCGGGGAGCTGTTTTTT
>TRBD1|NA|TRBJ1-5|TRBV5-1
CASSPMTGGNQPQHF
TGCGCCAGCAGCCCCATGACAGGGGGCAATCAGCCCCAGCATTTT
>TRBD2|NA|TRBJ2-7|TRBV2
CASRSSGSYEQYF
TGTGCCAGCAGATCTAGCGGGTCCTACGAGCAGTACTTC
>NA|NA|TRBJ1-1|TRBV6-6
CASSPLPVNTEAFF
TGTGCCAGCAGTCCTCTCCCAGTGAACACTGAAGCTTTCTTT
>TRBD2|few|TRBJ2-7|TRBV5-5
CASSLRLAGVYEQYF
TGTGCCAGCAGCTTGAGGTTAGCGGGGGTCTACGAGCAGTACTTC
>TRBD1|NA|TRBJ1-1|TRBV5-6
CASSQDRDTEAFF
TGTGCCAGCAGTCAGGACAGGGACACTGAAGCTTTCTTT
>NA|NA|TRBJ2-5|TRBV3-1
CASSLRETQYF
TGTGCCAGCAGCCTACGCGAGACCCAGTACTTC
>NA|few|TRBJ1-6|TRBV7-8
CASSLPFPSPLHF
TGTGCCAGCAGCTTACCCTTTCCCTCACCCCTCCACTTT
>NA|NA|TRBJ2-1|TRBV7-3
CASSLVSLSGAEYNEQFF
TGTGCCAGCAGCTTAGTCTCCCTTTCAGGGGCAGAGTACAATGAGCAGTTCTTC
>NA|NA|TRBJ2-7|TRBV7-6
CASSLVGGSSDEQYF
TGTGCCAGCAGCTTAGTTGGGGGATCCTCGGACGAGCAGTACTTC
>TRBD1|NA|TRBJ2-1|TRBV29-1
CSAPGQVLSNEQFF
TGCAGCGCCCCGGGACAGGTTTTATCCAATGAGCAGTTCTTC
>NA|NA|TRBJ1-5|TRBV3-1
CASSQGGGENQPQHF
TGTGCCAGCAGCCAAGGAGGGGGTGAAAATCAGCCCCAGCATTTT
>NA|few|TRBJ1-4|TRBV7-9
CASSLTGRGPTNEKLFF
TGTGCCAGCAGCTTGACAGGCCGGGGGCCAACTAATGAAAAACTGTTTTTT
>TRBD2|NA|TRBJ2-3|TRBV18
CASSRLAGGPGTDTQYF
TGTGCCAGCTCAAGACTAGCGGGGGGGCCCGGCACAGATACGCAGTATTTT
>NA|NA|TRBJ2-1|TRBV6-2/TRBV6-3
CASLRSSYNEQFF
TGTGCCAGCCTTAGAAGCTCCTACAATGAGCAGTTCTTC
>NA|NA|TRBJ2-1|TRBV5-1
CASSLGTSNLAIYEQFF
TGCGCCAGCAGCTTGGGGACTTCCAACTTAGCGATCTATGAGCAGTTCTTC
>NA|NA|TRBJ2-2|TRBV3-1
CASSHVRPGGNTGELFF
TGTGCCAGCAGCCATGTCAGGCCAGGAGGGAACACCGGGGAGCTGTTTTTT
>NA|NA|TRBJ2-7|TRBV5-1
CASSLVGSYEQYF
TGCGCCAGCAGCTTGGTAGGTTCCTACGAGCAGTACTTC
>NA|NA|TRBJ1-5|TRBV5-1
CASSLDGAPNQPQHF
TGCGCCAGCAGCTTGGACGGGGCTCCAAATCAGCCCCAGCATTTT
>NA|NA|TRBJ1-2|TRBV7-2
CASSLRTGTPSRGGYTF
TGTGCCAGCAGCTTAAGAACAGGGACCCCTAGTCGTGGTGGCTACACCTTC
>TRBD1|NA|TRBJ1-2|TRBV5-1
CASSLGQGISNYGYTF
TGCGCCAGCAGCCTTGGACAGGGGATTTCTAACTATGGCTACACCTTC
>NA|few|TRBJ1-5|TRBV7-9
CASSLDRFDQPQHF
TGTGCCAGCAGCCTGGACAGATTTGATCAGCCCCAGCATTTT
>TRBD2|once|TRBJ2-1|TRBV5-1
CASSLVPSGSFRQSDEQFF
TGCGCCAGCAGCTTGGTGCCTAGCGGGAGCTTTAGACAGAGCGATGAGCAGTTCTTC
>TRBD2|NA|TRBJ2-7|TRBV20-1
CSARNRAGGREQYF
TGCAGTGCTAGGAACCGAGCGGGAGGGCGTGAGCAGTACTTC
>NA|few|TRBJ1-3|TRBV5-1
CASSLGGSSGNTIYF
TGCGCCAGCAGCTTGGGGGGGAGCTCTGGAAACACCATATATTTT
>NA|few|TRBJ1-6|TRBV12-3/TRBV12-4
CASSSRVGDNSPLHF
TGTGCCAGCAGTTCCAGGGTAGGGGATAATTCACCCCTCCACTTT
>NA|many|TRBJ2-1|TRBV20-1
CSASSGWLSYNEQFF
TGCAGTGCTAGTTCAGGGTGGTTATCCTACAATGAGCAGTTCTTC